The clone carrying this T cell receptor (beta chain) turned up a few times. These data come from a study of Graves' ophthalmopathy and Graves' hyperthyroidism. RNA transcripts yielded amplified TCR beta CDR3 regions. RT-PCR in the first round used HTBI primers; a second-round multiplex PCR followed. MiXCR, applied by TCRdb to the multiplex PCR reads, yields one record per CDR3 protein. The sample contains a few hundred thousand distinct CDR3 sequences, just over 15% of which appear only once. In this cohort, patients with other autoimmune diseases, uncontrolled infections, pregnancy or lactation were excluded. The CDR3 runs to 17 residues. CDR1 is SGHRS, CDR2 YFSETQ, per germline. The trim removed 0 bases at V and 1 base at J, leaving 9 bases unmatched.

Sequencing was done on a sample of peripheral blood. The origin of this receptor is a woman younger than 30 with stable Graves' hyperthyroidism. The V gene is TRBV5-1, the J gene TRBJ2-7; 8 bases agree with TRBD2. The DNA of the CDR3 is TGCGCCAGCAGCTTGGCCCCAAGCGGGGGAAGTTCCTACGAGCAGTACTTC. Translated: CASSLAPSGGSSYEQYF.